Reported below is one TCR beta chain. Antigen unknown. Those who donated were healthy bone marrow donors. The PCR made use of 60 Vbeta and 13 Jbeta primers. TCRdb's table, derived via immunoSEQ multiplex PCR, lists solely in-frame clones and lacks some. The data hold approximately 180,000 clones, with about three quarters observed a single time. These data belong to a study of cytomegalovirus exposure and HLA in healthy donors. Study-level findings and limits: Many donors carried some public TCRs, although rarity characterized most TCR sequences. High specificity and sensitivity for cytomegalovirus status were reported for the classifier.

The origin of this receptor is a woman aged 55-69 years in good health and CMV-seropositive. The sample consisted of PBMCs.

The CDR3 DNA is TGTGCCAGCAGCCTAACTAGCGGGAGTAGGGATGAGCAGTTCTTC. As protein: CASSLTSGSRDEQFF. The genes are TRBV27 and TRBJ2-1, with TRBD2 matching 11 bases. The CDR3 spans 15 residues. J lost 8 bases, V lost 6 bases, and 9 bases had no gene match. CDR1 and CDR2 (germline): MNHEY, SMNVEV (reference sequence).